The TCR beta chain under discussion was sequenced for a study of blood T cell repertoires in COVID-19. As handled by the study authors: Reference gene primer amplification gave nucleated cell count estimates. Sequencing used immunoSEQ multiplex PCR; TCRdb keeps in-frame clones, though not all of them. The V and J calls and the clone size are those of that table, but D and trimming were determined from the DNA. This table has approximately 270,000 clones, roughly 88% appearing once. The clonotype was recovered from a man at least 80 years old with acute or convalescent COVID-19. Sequencing input: peripheral blood.

The DNA for the CDR3 is TGTGCCAGCAGCTTAGTACAGGGCTACGACGAGCAGTACTTC. Translating it yields CASSLVQGYDEQYF. The chain recombines TRBV7-9 with TRBJ2-7; TRBD1 might be the D (6 bases). Germline loops: CDR1 SEHNR, CDR2 FQNEAQ (reference sequence). Deletions cut 1 base from V and 5 bases from J, with 12 bases between. This CDR3 region has 14 residues.